The source of this TCR beta chain is a study of cytomegalovirus exposure and HLA in healthy donors. Looking at the study overall: Earlier findings included 100 million to 130 million unique TCR beta sequences obtained from 150 million to 200 million T cells. Study observations and caveats: The only immune exposure information that was available was CMV serostatus. Trimming of TCR beta V- and J-genes showed a link, identified in a later analysis, to a missense DCLRE1C variant.

PCR primers comprised 60 Vbeta and 13 Jbeta primers. Clones were read by immunoSEQ multiplex PCR, and TCRdb kept only the in-frame ones, dropping some. The repertoire holds about 86,000 clones, 70% to 80% seen once, with approximately 9% in the top ten. This clone was seen a handful of times. The antigen is unknown. V lost 5 bases to trimming and J lost 8 bases; unmatched junction nucleotides: 14. The CDR3 contains 16 residues. The germline gives CDR1 SGHNT, CDR2 YYREEE (reference sequence). The receptor's source is a man in his 60s in good health and CMV-seronegative. Sequencing used PBMCs. V gene TRBV5-4 combines with J gene TRBJ2-1; 9 bases fit TRBD1. DNA of the CDR3: TGTGCCAGCAGTTTACATCCGGGACAGGGTGTGGATGAGCAGTTCTTC. Translated, it gives CASSLHPGQGVDEQFF.